The rows below give T cell receptor beta chains drawn from one sample of a study of T cell repertoires in cytomegalovirus infection. What these receptors recognize is not known. A single record per CDR3 protein comes from TCRdb applying MiXCR to the reads. The sample includes hundreds of thousands of distinct CDR3 sequences, less than 35% of them seen just once. Sequencing was performed on cultured CD8+ T cells from PBMCs, taken from culture after CMV antigen stimulation. All receptors derive from a human donor in good health (CMV status not recorded). Some clones in this sample may be carry-over from other donors' samples. The CDR3 runs from the conserved cysteine through the conserved F or W. The D gene is left open where the match is weak. Some rows have no size entry. The others give once, few or many, or a class for an expanded clone.

clone_size j_call v_call d_call cdr3_nt cdr3_aa
few TRBJ2-2 TRBV7-8 TRBD2 TGTGCCAGCAGCTTAGAACCGGGACTAATTATCGCCGGGGAGCTGTTTTTT CASSLEPGLIIAGELFF
NA TRBJ1-2 TRBV4-3 NA TGCGCCAGCAGCCAGGCTCCCCCGGGGAATGGCTACACCTTC CASSQAPPGNGYTF
NA TRBJ1-1 TRBV19 NA TGTGCCAGTAGTATGGCCAAGGAAGCTTTCTTT CASSMAKEAFF
NA TRBJ1-2 TRBV7-9 NA TGTGCCAGCAGCCCGAGAGAGGGTGTCTCCTTC CASSPREGVSF
few TRBJ1-4 TRBV12-3/TRBV12-4 TRBD1 TGTGCCAGCAGTATGTCAGGGGGCGGGGAAAAACTGTTTTTT CASSMSGGGEKLFF
few TRBJ2-5 TRBV5-1 NA TGCGCCAGCAGCTTAACCCCTAATTTGGCGGGGGCCTTAGAGGCCCAGTACTTC CASSLTPNLAGALEAQYF
few TRBJ1-1 TRBV27 NA TGTGCCAGCAGTTTAATTCGACATAGGAACACTGAAGCTTTCTTT CASSLIRHRNTEAFF
many TRBJ1-4 TRBV7-8 TRBD1 TGTGCCAGCAGCTTCTCCGGAGGGGGCAGGGGTGAAAAACTGTTTTTT CASSFSGGGRGEKLFF
few TRBJ1-5 TRBV4-1 TRBD1 TGCGCCAGCGCCGGGACAGGGAGCAATCAGCCCCAGCATTTT CASAGTGSNQPQHF
once TRBJ1-1 TRBV15 NA TGTGCCACCAGCAGAGACGTACAGACTAACACTGAAGCTTTCTTT CATSRDVQTNTEAFF
NA TRBJ1-2 TRBV6-1 NA TGTGCCAGCAGTGATAGGTCGTCGTCGAGGGGCTACACCTTC CASSDRSSSRGYTF
few TRBJ1-1 TRBV19 NA TGTGCCAGTAATTTCCTCGGCGGCACTGAAGCTTTCTTT CASNFLGGTEAFF
few TRBJ2-1 TRBV27 NA TGTGCCAGCAGTTCCTACAGGGACCGCTCCTACAATGAGCAGTTCTTC CASSSYRDRSYNEQFF
few TRBJ1-5 TRBV7-3 TRBD1 TGTGCCAGCAGCTTAACCGGGACAGGCCTGCTAGGAGATCAGCCCCAGCATTTT CASSLTGTGLLGDQPQHF
few TRBJ1-5 TRBV2 NA TGTGCCAGCAGTTCCTTGCCTAGCAATCAGCCCCAGCATTTT CASSSLPSNQPQHF
once TRBJ1-1 TRBV7-9 NA TGTGCCAGCAGCTTAGCGTCAGCCACTGAAGCTTTCTTT CASSLASATEAFF
NA TRBJ2-2 TRBV7-8 TRBD1 TGTGCCAGCAGCTTAGATCGGACAGGGGTATTTCGCGGGGAGCTGTTTTTT CASSLDRTGVFRGELFF
NA TRBJ1-1 TRBV12-3/TRBV12-4 NA TGTGCCAGCATCAACGGGGGTTTCGTGAACACTGAAGCTTTCTTT CASINGGFVNTEAFF
NA TRBJ2-7 TRBV2 NA TGTGCCAGCAGACAACGGTTGGGATACGAGCAGTACTTC CASRQRLGYEQYF
NA TRBJ1-1 TRBV7-9 TRBD1 TGTGCCAGCACCTTAGACAGGGGCCACACTGAAGCTTTCTTT CASTLDRGHTEAFF
NA TRBJ1-1 TRBV27 TRBD1 TGTGCCAGCAGTTTGATTGACAGGGCCACTGAAGCTTTCTTT CASSLIDRATEAFF
few TRBJ1-5 TRBV6-1 NA TGTGCCAGCAGTGAAGGGAAGGTGGGTCATCAGCCCCAGCATTTT CASSEGKVGHQPQHF